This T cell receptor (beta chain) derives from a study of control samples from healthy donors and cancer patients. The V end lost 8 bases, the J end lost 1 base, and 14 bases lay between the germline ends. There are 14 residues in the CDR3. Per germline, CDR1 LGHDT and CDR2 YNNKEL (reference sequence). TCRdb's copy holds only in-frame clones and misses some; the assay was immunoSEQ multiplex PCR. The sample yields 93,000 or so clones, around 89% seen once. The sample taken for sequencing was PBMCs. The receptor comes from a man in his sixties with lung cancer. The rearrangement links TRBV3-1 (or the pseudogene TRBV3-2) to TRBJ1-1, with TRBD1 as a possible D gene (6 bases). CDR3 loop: CASGGGAANTEAFF. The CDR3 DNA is TGTGCCAGCGGCGGGGGGGCGGCGAACACTGAAGCTTTCTTT.